This passage covers 3 T cell receptor beta chains from one sample sequenced in a study of beta chain features in type 1 diabetes. The whole isolated RNA underwent reverse transcription, so sequencing captured expressed TCRB transcripts. Data came from immunoSEQ multiplex PCR; TCRdb stores just in-frame clones and leaves some out. In the table there are around 300,000 clones, under 8.5% of which are singletons. Sequencing was done on a sample of central memory CD4+ T cells from blood. Receptor source: a woman aged 18 to 35 in good health.

This chain links TRBV2 with TRBJ2-1; TRBD1 or TRBD2 may be the D gene (5 bases each). The ends were cut back, 7 bases at V and 2 bases at J, with 15 bases in the middle. Per the germline V gene, CDR1 is SNHLY and CDR2 is FYNNEI. This CDR3 has 15 amino acids. CDR3 in DNA: TGTGCCAGCAAGGCCCACGGGGCTGCCTACAATGAGCAGTTCTTC. This encodes CASKAHGAAYNEQFF.

The V and J genes are TRBV29-1 and TRBJ2-1; 10 bases are shared with TRBD1. Trimming took 7 bases from V and 0 from J; bases not matched to a gene: 9. This CDR3 spans 16 amino acids. CDR1 is SQVTM and CDR2 is ANQGSEA in the germline V gene. CDR3 nucleotides: TGCAGCGCTGACAGGGGGCTTTTCCCCTCCTACAATGAGCAGTTCTTC. Protein sequence: CSADRGLFPSYNEQFF.

The CDR3 DNA reads as TGTGCCAGCAGCCGAAACTCGGGAGATACGCAGTATTTT. Its translation is CASSRNSGDTQYF. The rearrangement joins TRBV4-2 to TRBJ2-3, with unresolved D. The CDR3 loop spans 13 amino acids. V was trimmed by 4 bases and J by 5 bases, leaving 10 bases between them. Germline V gives CDR1 LGHNA, CDR2 YNFKEQ.